The next 5 T cell receptor beta chains were all read from a single sample in a study of blood T cell repertoires in COVID-19. Assay used: immunoSEQ multiplex PCR; TCRdb lists only in-frame clones, some missing. The sample comprises about 140,000 clones, about 79% of which are singletons, and 2.5% to 3.5% rests with the top ten. Input material: PBMCs or T cells enriched from blood (not recorded which). All receptors derive from a woman in her fifties or sixties who had recovered from COVID-19.

The chain recombines TRBV19 with TRBJ2-4; a possible D gene is TRBD2 (6 bases). The CDR3 totals 15 residues. V gave up 6 bases and J gave up 7 bases, with 19 bases separating them. Germline lookup yields CDR1 LNHDA and CDR2 SQIVND (reference sequence). The CDR3 sequence is CASSEGFFGTNIQYF. Written as DNA, the CDR3 is TGTGCCAGTAGCGAAGGTTTTTTTGGGACTAACATTCAGTACTTC.

This chain connects TRBV9 to TRBJ1-2; tentative D call: TRBD1 (5 bases). The CDR3 contains 15 residues. The V and J ends lost 4 bases and 0 bases respectively, with 13 bases between them. Germline values: CDR1 SGDLS, CDR2 YYNGEE. CDR3 region: CASSPSWGANYGYTF. The CDR3 nucleotides read TGTGCCAGCAGCCCGTCCTGGGGGGCTAACTATGGCTACACCTTC.

V usage is TRBV14 and J usage is TRBJ1-3, with D maybe TRBD1 (5 bases). Germline V gene sequence: CDR1 SGHDN, CDR2 FVKESK. There are 17 residues in the CDR3. V lost 4 bases and J 0 bases, leaving 16 bases between the germline ends. CDR3 loop: CASSRDIQGPSGNTIYF. The DNA of the CDR3 is TGTGCCAGCAGCCGAGATATTCAGGGCCCCTCTGGAAACACCATATATTTT.

V and J are TRBV7-9 and TRBJ2-1; a weak D match, TRBD2 (6 bases). V was pared by 0 bases and J by 12 bases, with 12 bases between. Germline-derived CDR1 and CDR2 are SEHNR and FQNEAQ (reference sequence). This CDR3 is built from 13 residues. DNA for the CDR3: TGTGCCAGCAGCTTAGCTGGAGGGGAGCGGCAGTTCTTC. Protein sequence: CASSLAGGERQFF.

The CDR3 DNA follows: TGTGCCAGCAGCTTAGAGCGAAACACTGAAGCTTTCTTT. Amino acids: CASSLERNTEAFF. The V and J genes are TRBV7-2 and TRBJ1-1; no clear D gene. V dropped 1 base and J dropped 2 bases, with 5 bases sitting between them. Germline CDR1 reads SGHTA; CDR2 reads FQGNSA. The CDR3 is 13 residues long.